Below, 10 T cell receptor beta chains from the same sample are listed, as sequenced in a study of T cell clones after liver transplantation. Assay used: immunoSEQ multiplex PCR; TCRdb lists only in-frame clones, some missing. The profile shows tens of thousands of clones, roughly 70% of them singletons. The sequencing here drew on CD4+ T cells from blood, taken at the 22-month timepoint. The receptors were gathered from a human patient who received a liver transplant. The T cells may partly be graft donor cells.

The chain combines TRBV6-6 with TRBJ1-1; the D is unclear. The CDR3 is 15 amino acids. Trimming took off 0 bases at V and 0 bases at J, with 8 bases between the two ends. Germline CDR1 is MNHNY and CDR2 is SVGAGI (reference sequence). The CDR3 loop reads CASSYSEDMNTEAFF. CDR3 DNA sequence: TGTGCCAGCAGTTACTCGGAGGATATGAACACTGAAGCTTTCTTT.

The gene calls are TRBV6-6 and TRBJ2-7; tentatively, D is TRBD2 (5 bases). Trimming took off 7 bases at V and 0 bases at J, with 13 bases between the two ends. The CDR3 spans 14 residues. Germline V gives CDR1 MNHNY, CDR2 SVGAGI (reference sequence). The CDR3 coding sequence is TGTGCCAGCAAATTGACTACTAACTCCTACGAGCAGTACTTC. The encoded protein is CASKLTTNSYEQYF.

V and J are TRBV11-3 and TRBJ1-1, with 10 bases matching TRBD1. Germline assignment: CDR1 SGHNT and CDR2 YENEEA. The ends lost 5 bases at V and 10 bases at J; junction bases unmatched: 7. The length of the CDR3 is 13 residues. CDR3: CASSSPGQGRAFF. DNA of the CDR3: TGTGCCAGCAGCAGCCCGGGACAGGGGCGAGCTTTCTTT.

The rearrangement joins TRBV6-1 to TRBJ1-6, with 11 bases aligning to TRBD1. This CDR3 spans 15 amino acids. After removal of 4 bases from V and 8 bases from J, the junction contained 4 bases not matched to a gene. The V gene's germline CDR1 is MNHNS and CDR2 SASEGT. Written as DNA, the CDR3 is TGTGCCAGCAGTGTACAGGGACAGGGGGATTCACCCCTCCACTTT. Encoded protein: CASSVQGQGDSPLHF.

This clone showed up just once. V gene TRBV5-1 combines with J gene TRBJ2-7; TRBD1 aligns across 8 bases. V was clipped by 4 bases and J by 2 bases; unmatched bases: 5. The CDR3 spans 14 residues. CDR1 and CDR2 from the germline V gene are SGHRS and YFSETQ. This CDR3 is CASSPGQDPYEQYF. The CDR3 coding sequence is TGCGCCAGCAGCCCGGGACAGGACCCCTACGAGCAGTACTTC.

The chain employs TRBV7-6 and TRBJ1-4; D might be TRBD1 (5 bases). The CDR3 runs to 15 residues. CDR1 is SGHVS, CDR2 FNYEAQ, per germline. The V end was cut by 1 base, the J end by 5 bases, with 11 bases between. DNA of the CDR3: TGTGCCAGCAGCTTAGGAGCAGGGACCAATGAAAAACTGTTTTTT. Its translation: CASSLGAGTNEKLFF. Full variable domain (rest looked up from reference TRBV7-6 and TRBJ1-4): GAGVSQSPRYKVTKRGQDVALRCDPISGHVSLYWYRQALGQGPEFLTYFNYEAQQDKSGLPNDRFSAERPEGSISTLTIQRTEQRDSAMYRCASSLGAGTNEKLFFGSGTQLSVL.

V usage is TRBV4-1 and J usage is TRBJ2-5, with a weak D call TRBD1 (6 bases). This CDR3 region has 15 residues. The V gene's germline CDR1 is MGHRA and CDR2 YSYEKL. V was trimmed by 1 base and J by 7 bases, leaving 16 bases between them. This CDR3 reads CASSQGRGGMLTQYF. The CDR3 bases are TGCGCCAGCAGCCAAGGGAGAGGGGGTATGTTGACCCAGTACTTC.

CDR3 nucleotides: TGTGCCAGCATGCTTTTAGCAAGGGGGCGGGGGAACGGGCAAGCTTTCTTT. Amino acids: CASMLLARGRGNGQAFF. V and J are TRBV28 and TRBJ1-1; TRBD1 matches 7 bases. The CDR3 consists of 17 residues. The V segment lost 7 bases and the J segment 9 bases; nucleotides outside the gene matches: 23. CDR1 and CDR2 (germline): MDHEN, SYDVKM. Drawing the rest from reference TRBV28 and TRBJ1-1, the complete variable domain is DVKVTQSSRYLVKRTGEKVFLECVQDMDHENMFWYRQDPGLGLRLIYFSYDVKMKEKGDIPEGYSVSREKKERFSLILESASTNQTSMYLCASMLLARGRGNGQAFFGQGTRLTVV.

The V gene is TRBV10-2, the J gene TRBJ2-7, with D perhaps TRBD1 or TRBD2 (5 bases each). Germline V gene sequence: CDR1 WSHSY, CDR2 SAAADI. The CDR3 sequence is 12 residues long. Trimming removed 4 bases at V and 3 bases at J, with 7 bases between. This CDR3 is CASSGGDYEQYF. CDR3 nucleotides: TGCGCCAGCAGTGGAGGGGACTACGAGCAGTACTTC.

The chain has TRBV11-2 and TRBJ1-2; D unresolved. The V end was cut by 5 bases, the J end by 0 bases, with 7 bases between. The CDR3 has 13 residues. CDR1 SGHAT and CDR2 FQNNGV come from the germline V gene. The CDR3 DNA follows: TGTGCCAGCAGCCCGACTGCTAACTATGGCTACACCTTC. It specifies CASSPTANYGYTF.